The 10 T cell receptor beta chains listed next were all sequenced from one sample in a study of identical twins. TCRdb passed the 5' RACE reads through MiXCR, listing each CDR3 protein once. The sample has 690,000 or so distinct CDR3 sequences; 8.6% are singletons. A further study also used this sample, focusing on yellow fever vaccine responses in identical twins.

Sequencing was done on a sample of PBMCs. The receptors shown here come from a woman in her late teens or twenties in good health.

The chain links TRBV25-1 to TRBJ2-4, with D perhaps TRBD2 (6 bases). The CDR3 consists of 15 residues. The V end was cut by 4 bases, the J end by 4 bases, with 14 bases between. In germline, CDR1 is MGHDK, CDR2 SYGVNS. DNA for the CDR3: TGTGCCAGCAGTGTGTGGGGCGGGGAAAAAAACATTCAGTACTTC. It yields the protein CASSVWGGEKNIQYF.

This clonotype was observed many times. The rearrangement links TRBV27 to TRBJ2-7, with D hard to call. V lost 11 bases and J lost 1, with 18 bases in between. Germline CDR1 and CDR2: MNHEY and SMNVEV (reference sequence). The CDR3 extends over 14 amino acids. CDR3 sequence: CASGVASNSYEQYF. The CDR3 nucleotides read TGTGCCTCCGGAGTGGCGTCAAATTCCTACGAGCAGTACTTC.

This chain connects TRBV20-1 to TRBJ1-2; TRBD1 matches at 7 bases. The CDR3 is 13 amino acids. Germline V gives CDR1 DFQATT, CDR2 SNEGSKA (reference sequence). The V segment lost 7 bases and the J segment 4 bases; nucleotides outside the gene matches: 9. This CDR3 is CSESQGVGYGYTF. The CDR3 DNA follows: TGCAGTGAAAGTCAGGGGGTGGGCTATGGCTACACCTTC.

This clonotype has just a few counts. The chain couples TRBV6-5 to TRBJ2-2, with TRBD2 matching over 16 bases. Per the germline V gene, CDR1 is MNHEY and CDR2 is SVGAGI. CDR3 length: 18 residues. V lost 4 bases, J lost 3 bases, and 5 bases stayed unmatched. The CDR3 protein is CASSWGLAGGPYTGELFF. The DNA of the CDR3 is TGTGCCAGCAGTTGGGGACTAGCGGGGGGGCCCTACACCGGGGAGCTGTTTTTT.

The chain couples TRBV27 to TRBJ2-7; a possible D gene is TRBD1 (6 bases). The germline V gene encodes CDR1 MNHEY and CDR2 SMNVEV (reference sequence). The CDR3 has 14 amino acids. Trimming stripped 0 bases from V and 5 bases from J, with 11 bases between. The CDR3 loop reads CASSLSSRGHEQYF. The CDR3 DNA sequence: TGTGCCAGCAGTTTATCGTCCAGGGGTCACGAGCAGTACTTC.

This clonotype has just a few counts. This rearrangement joins TRBV7-9 to TRBJ2-5; D possibly corresponds to TRBD1 (5 bases). V gave up 6 bases and J gave up 3 bases, with 11 bases separating them. Germline V gene sequence: CDR1 SEHNR, CDR2 FQNEAQ (reference sequence). The CDR3 spans 13 residues. The chain's CDR3 is CASSPRVEETQYF. In DNA, the CDR3 is TGTGCCAGCAGTCCCAGGGTAGAAGAGACCCAGTACTTC.

This clonotype has just a few counts. The rearrangement uses TRBV7-2 and TRBJ2-5; 9 positions agree with TRBD2. Germline assignment: CDR1 SGHTA and CDR2 FQGNSA. J lost 5 bases, V lost 6 bases, and 7 bases had no gene match. The CDR3 spans 14 residues. The CDR3 region has the DNA TGTGCCAGCAGTTTTAGCGGGAGAGGGGAGACCCAGTACTTC. Encoded protein: CASSFSGRGETQYF.

The J gene is TRBJ2-1, the V gene TRBV20-1; TRBD1 agrees at 10 bases. From germline, CDR1 is DFQATT and CDR2 SNEGSKA (reference sequence). Trimming at V came to 5 bases and at J to 4 bases, leaving 5 bases not matched to a gene. This CDR3 region has 14 residues. The CDR3 nucleotides read TGCAGTGCTTCTCCGGGACAGGGGTACAATGAGCAGTTCTTC. As protein: CSASPGQGYNEQFF.

V usage is TRBV7-8 and J usage is TRBJ2-3; perhaps TRBD1 as D (6 bases). V shed 1 base and J shed 3 bases, with 11 bases lying between them. CDR1 is SGHVS and CDR2 is FQNEAQ in the germline V gene. The CDR3 totals 15 residues. CDR3 in DNA: TGTGCCAGCAGCTTAGAGGGGGTAGGGACAGATACGCAGTATTTT. Translated, it gives CASSLEGVGTDTQYF.

This clonotype was detected a few times. The chain employs TRBV5-1 and TRBJ2-1; 9 nucleotides align to TRBD2. The CDR3 has 16 residues. The germline gives CDR1 SGHRS, CDR2 YFSETQ. After removal of 7 bases from V and 0 bases from J, the junction contained 8 bases not matched to a gene. The CDR3 loop is CASGSGLASSYNEQFF. CDR3 in DNA: TGCGCCAGCGGCTCCGGACTAGCGAGCTCCTACAATGAGCAGTTCTTC. The variable domain in full, with the rest retrieved from reference TRBV5-1 and TRBJ2-1, is KAGVTQTPRYLIKTRGQQVTLSCSPISGHRSVSWYQQTPGQGLQFLFEYFSETQRNKGNFPGRFSGRQFSNSRSEMNVSTLELGDSALYLCASGSGLASSYNEQFFGPGTRLTVL.